Shown below are 7 T cell receptor beta chains from a single sample sequenced in a study of T-cell memory formation after mild COVID-19. TCRdb ran MiXCR on the 5' RACE reads and lists one entry per CDR3 protein. The sample shows 200,000 to 250,000 distinct CDR3 sequences, about 27% of them seen only once. Source material: PBMCs or a T cell subset sorted from them (not recorded which). The receptors originated from an adult woman who had mild COVID-19 (a few samples of this study predate the infection). Cell type and time point are not known.

The rearrangement uses TRBV7-9 and TRBJ2-6; 10 bases agree with TRBD1. This CDR3 contains 17 residues. Per the germline V gene, CDR1 is SEHNR and CDR2 is FQNEAQ (reference sequence). After removal of 1 base from V and 4 bases from J, the junction contained 4 bases not matched to a gene. This CDR3 reads CASSLGQGAKGANVLTF. DNA for the CDR3: TGTGCCAGCAGCTTAGGACAGGGGGCGAAGGGGGCCAACGTCCTGACTTTC.

In this sample, this clonotype turned up a few times. The chain uses TRBV20-1 and TRBJ1-2; D unresolved. The CDR3 covers 13 residues. CDR1 is DFQATT and CDR2 is SNEGSKA in the germline V gene (reference sequence). Deletions cut 2 bases from V and 6 bases from J, with 13 bases between. The CDR3, as DNA: TGCAGTGCTAGAAACCGGTTGGAGCATGGCTACACCTTC. Its protein product is CSARNRLEHGYTF.

This clonotype came up a few times. The chain is built from TRBV6-2 or TRBV6-3 and TRBJ2-7; D not resolved. There are 14 residues in the CDR3. Germline assignment: CDR1 MNHEY and CDR2 SVGEGT. V shed 4 bases and J shed 6 bases, with 16 bases lying between them. This CDR3 reads CASSSIYGPGEQYF. CDR3 nucleotides: TGTGCCAGCAGTTCTATCTATGGACCAGGCGAGCAGTACTTC.

The chain uses TRBV18 and TRBJ2-1; 9 bases line up with TRBD1. V dropped 4 bases and J dropped 8; count of bases not matched to a gene: 9. The CDR3 spans 15 residues. Germline loops: CDR1 KGHSH, CDR2 LQKENI. Here the CDR3 reads CASSLTGTGLHEQFF. CDR3 DNA sequence: TGTGCCAGCTCACTCACCGGGACAGGGCTGCATGAGCAGTTCTTC.

The genes are TRBV5-1 and TRBJ2-3; TRBD2 matches 9 bases. The germline V gene has CDR1 SGHRS and CDR2 YFSETQ. Trimming at V came to 1 base and at J to 4 bases, leaving 7 bases not matched to a gene. This CDR3 is 16 amino acids long. The CDR3: CASSLTSSGVADTQYF. CDR3 DNA: TGCGCCAGCAGCTTGACGTCTAGCGGGGTGGCAGATACGCAGTATTTT.

The rearrangement links TRBV9 to TRBJ1-5, with D perhaps matching TRBD1 (6 bases). Germline CDR1 and CDR2: SGDLS and YYNGEE. The CDR3 runs 12 residues. The V end was cut by 5 bases, the J end by 7 bases, with 10 bases between. The CDR3 here is CASSNGGQPQHF. CDR3 sequence (DNA): TGTGCCAGCAGTAACGGGGGCCAGCCCCAGCATTTT.

This chain connects TRBV29-1 to TRBJ2-3, with 7 bases lining up with TRBD2. CDR3 length: 14 amino acids. CDR1 and CDR2 from the germline V gene are SQVTM and ANQGSEA. V trimming: 3 bases; J trimming: 0 bases; junction bases outside the gene matches: 3. Here the CDR3 reads CSVEGGGSTDTQYF. Here the CDR3 DNA reads TGCAGCGTTGAGGGCGGGGGAAGCACAGATACGCAGTATTTT.